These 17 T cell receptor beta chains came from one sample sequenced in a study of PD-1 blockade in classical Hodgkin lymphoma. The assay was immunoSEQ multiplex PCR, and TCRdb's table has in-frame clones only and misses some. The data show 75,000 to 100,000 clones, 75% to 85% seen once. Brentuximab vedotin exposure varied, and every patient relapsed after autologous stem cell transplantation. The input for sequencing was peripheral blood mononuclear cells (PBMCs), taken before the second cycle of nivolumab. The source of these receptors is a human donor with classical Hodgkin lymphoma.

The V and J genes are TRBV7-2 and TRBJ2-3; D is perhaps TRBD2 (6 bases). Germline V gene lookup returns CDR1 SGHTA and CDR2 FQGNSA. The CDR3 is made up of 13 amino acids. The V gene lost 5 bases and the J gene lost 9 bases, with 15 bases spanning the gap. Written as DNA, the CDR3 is TGTGCCAGCAGCGCAAATAGCGGATCGACGCAGTATTTT. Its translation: CASSANSGSTQYF.

CDR3 in amino acids: CASSYSSPGANVLTF. In nucleotides, the CDR3 is TGTGCCAGCAGTTACTCGAGCCCTGGGGCCAACGTCCTGACTTTC. V and J are TRBV6-6 and TRBJ2-6; D gene uncertain. The length of the CDR3 is 15 residues. V lost 0 bases and J lost 2, with 5 bases in between. Germline-derived CDR1 and CDR2 are MNHNY and SVGAGI (reference sequence).

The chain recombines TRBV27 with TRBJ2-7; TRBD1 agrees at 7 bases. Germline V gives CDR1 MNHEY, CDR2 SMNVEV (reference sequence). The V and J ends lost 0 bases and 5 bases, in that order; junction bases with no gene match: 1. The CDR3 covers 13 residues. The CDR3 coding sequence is TGTGCCAGCAGTTTATCGGGACAGAACGAGCAGTACTTC. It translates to CASSLSGQNEQYF.

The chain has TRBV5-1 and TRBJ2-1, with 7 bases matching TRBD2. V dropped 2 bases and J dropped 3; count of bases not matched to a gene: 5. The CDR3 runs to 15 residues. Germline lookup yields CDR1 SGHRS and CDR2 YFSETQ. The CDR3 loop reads CASSFAGVLYNEQFF. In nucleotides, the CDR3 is TGCGCCAGCAGCTTCGCGGGAGTCCTCTACAATGAGCAGTTCTTC.

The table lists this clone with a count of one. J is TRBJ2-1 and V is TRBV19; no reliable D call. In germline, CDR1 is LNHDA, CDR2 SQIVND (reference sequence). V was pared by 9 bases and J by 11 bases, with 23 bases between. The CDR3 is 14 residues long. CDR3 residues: CASKRAPDLMKQFF. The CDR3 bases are TGTGCCAGCAAAAGGGCCCCGGATTTAATGAAGCAGTTCTTC.

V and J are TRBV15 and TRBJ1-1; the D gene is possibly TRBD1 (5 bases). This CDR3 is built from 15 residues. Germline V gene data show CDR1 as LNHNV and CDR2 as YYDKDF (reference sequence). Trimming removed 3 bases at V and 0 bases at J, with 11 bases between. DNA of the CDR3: TGTGCCACCAGCAGGGTCAGGGCTATGAACACTGAAGCTTTCTTT. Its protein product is CATSRVRAMNTEAFF.

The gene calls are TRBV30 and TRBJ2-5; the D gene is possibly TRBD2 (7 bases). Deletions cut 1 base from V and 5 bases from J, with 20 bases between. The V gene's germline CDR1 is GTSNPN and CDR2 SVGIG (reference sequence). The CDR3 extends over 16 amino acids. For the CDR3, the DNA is TGTGCCTGGAGTGGGCAAGAGGGGGGGCCTCGGGAGACCCAGTACTTC. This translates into CAWSGQEGGPRETQYF.

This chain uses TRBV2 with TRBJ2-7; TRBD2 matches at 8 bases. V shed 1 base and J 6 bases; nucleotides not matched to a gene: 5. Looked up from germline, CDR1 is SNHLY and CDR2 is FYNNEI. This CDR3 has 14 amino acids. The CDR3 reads CASSEVAGFSEQYF. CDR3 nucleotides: TGTGCCAGCAGTGAAGTAGCGGGGTTCTCCGAGCAGTACTTC.

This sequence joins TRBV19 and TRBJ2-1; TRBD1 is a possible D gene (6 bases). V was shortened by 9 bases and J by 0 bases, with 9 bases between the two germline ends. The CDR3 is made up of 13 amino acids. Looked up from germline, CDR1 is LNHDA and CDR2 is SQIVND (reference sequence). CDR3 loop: CARGTRSYNEQFF. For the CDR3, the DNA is TGTGCCAGGGGGACACGCTCCTACAATGAGCAGTTCTTC. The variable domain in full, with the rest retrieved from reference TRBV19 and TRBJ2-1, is DGGITQSPKYLFRKEGQNVTLSCEQNLNHDAMYWYRQDPGQGLRLIYYSQIVNDFQKGDIAEGYSVSREKKESFPLTVTSAQKNPTAFYLCARGTRSYNEQFFGPGTRLTVL.

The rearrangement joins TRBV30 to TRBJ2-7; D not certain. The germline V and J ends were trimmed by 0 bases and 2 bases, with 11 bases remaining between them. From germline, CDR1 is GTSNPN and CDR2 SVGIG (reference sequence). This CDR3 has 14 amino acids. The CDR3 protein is CAWSVLKGPYEQYF. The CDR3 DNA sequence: TGTGCCTGGAGTGTACTAAAGGGCCCCTACGAGCAGTACTTC.

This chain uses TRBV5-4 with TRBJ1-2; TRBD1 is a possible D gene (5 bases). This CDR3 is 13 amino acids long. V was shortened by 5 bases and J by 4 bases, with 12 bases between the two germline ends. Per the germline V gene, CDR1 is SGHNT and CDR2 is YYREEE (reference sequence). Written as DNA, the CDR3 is TGTGCCAGCAGGAACCAGGGTTTCTATGGCTACACCTTC. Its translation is CASRNQGFYGYTF. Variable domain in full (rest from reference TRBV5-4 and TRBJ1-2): ETGVTQSPTHLIKTRGQQVTLRCSSQSGHNTVSWYQQALGQGPQFIFQYYREEENGRGNFPPRFSGLQFPNYSSELNVNALELDDSALYLCASRNQGFYGYTFGSGTRLTVV.

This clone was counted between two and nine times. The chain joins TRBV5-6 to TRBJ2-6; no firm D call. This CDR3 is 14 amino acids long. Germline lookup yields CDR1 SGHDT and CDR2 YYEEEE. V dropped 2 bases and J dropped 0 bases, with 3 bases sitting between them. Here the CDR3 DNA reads TGTGCCAGCAGCTTCCCCTCTGGGGCCAACGTCCTGACTTTC. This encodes CASSFPSGANVLTF.

Written as DNA, the CDR3 is TGCGCCAGCAGCCAACGAGTTTTCTCCTACGAGCAGTACTTC. Its translation is CASSQRVFSYEQYF. The chain combines TRBV4-1 with TRBJ2-7, with no clear D. The ends were cut back, 2 bases at V and 0 bases at J, with 8 bases in the middle. The CDR3 extends over 14 amino acids. Germline loops: CDR1 MGHRA, CDR2 YSYEKL.

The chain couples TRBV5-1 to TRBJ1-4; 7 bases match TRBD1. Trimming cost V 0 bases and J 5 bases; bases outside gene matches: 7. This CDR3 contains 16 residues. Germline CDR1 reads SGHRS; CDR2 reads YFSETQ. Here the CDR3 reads CASSLGERGRNEKLFF. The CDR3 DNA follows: TGCGCCAGCAGCTTGGGTGAAAGGGGGCGGAATGAAAAACTGTTTTTT.

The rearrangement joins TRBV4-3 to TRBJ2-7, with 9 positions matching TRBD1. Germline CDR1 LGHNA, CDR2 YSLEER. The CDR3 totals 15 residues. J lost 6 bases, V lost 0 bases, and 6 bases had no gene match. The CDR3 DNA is TGCGCCAGCAGCCAAGATTCACAGGGGGCGGGCGAGCAGTACTTC. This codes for CASSQDSQGAGEQYF.

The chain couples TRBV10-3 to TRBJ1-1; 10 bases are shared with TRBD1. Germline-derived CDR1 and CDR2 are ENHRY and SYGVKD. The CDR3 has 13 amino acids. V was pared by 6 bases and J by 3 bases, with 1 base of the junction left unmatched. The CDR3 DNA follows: TGTGCCATCAGAGGGACAGGGGACACTGAAGCTTTCTTT. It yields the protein CAIRGTGDTEAFF.

The CDR3 bases are TGTGCCAGTACCCGGGACAGGGGCGCTGAAGCTTTCTTT. Protein: CASTRDRGAEAFF. The chain is built from TRBV19 and TRBJ1-1, with 10 bases aligning to TRBD1. CDR3 length: 13 residues. The germline gives CDR1 LNHDA, CDR2 SQIVND (reference sequence). Losses at the gene ends were 7 bases for V and 6 bases for J; bases not matched to a gene: 5.